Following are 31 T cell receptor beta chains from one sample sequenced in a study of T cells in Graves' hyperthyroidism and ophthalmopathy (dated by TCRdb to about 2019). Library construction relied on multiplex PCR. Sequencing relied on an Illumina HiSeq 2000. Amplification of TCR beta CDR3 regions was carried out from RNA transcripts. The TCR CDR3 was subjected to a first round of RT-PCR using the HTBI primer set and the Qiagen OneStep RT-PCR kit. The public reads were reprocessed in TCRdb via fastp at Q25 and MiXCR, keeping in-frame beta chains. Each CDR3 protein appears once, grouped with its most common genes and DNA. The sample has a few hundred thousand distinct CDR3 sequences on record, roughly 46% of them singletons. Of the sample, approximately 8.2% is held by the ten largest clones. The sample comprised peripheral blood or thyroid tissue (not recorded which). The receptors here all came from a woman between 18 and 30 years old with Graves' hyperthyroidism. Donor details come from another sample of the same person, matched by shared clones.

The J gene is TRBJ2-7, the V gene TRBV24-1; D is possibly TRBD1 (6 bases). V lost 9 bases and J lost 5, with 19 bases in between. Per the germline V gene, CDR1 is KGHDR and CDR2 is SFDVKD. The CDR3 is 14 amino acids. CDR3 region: CATQGYGKGDEQYF. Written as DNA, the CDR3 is TGTGCCACCCAAGGGTACGGGAAGGGGGACGAGCAGTACTTC.

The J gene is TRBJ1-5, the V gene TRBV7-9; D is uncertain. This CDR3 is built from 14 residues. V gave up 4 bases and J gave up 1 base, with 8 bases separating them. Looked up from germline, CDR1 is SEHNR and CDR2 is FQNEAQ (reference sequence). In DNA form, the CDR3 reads TGTGCCAGCAGCTCTCCCCGCAGCAATCAGCCCCAGCATTTT. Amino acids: CASSSPRSNQPQHF.

CDR3 nucleotide sequence: TGTGCCAGTAATCCGGGGACGGGACGGAGATACGAGCAGTACTTC. Encoded protein: CASNPGTGRRYEQYF. The genes are TRBV19 and TRBJ2-7; D is perhaps TRBD1 or TRBD2 (5 bases each). This CDR3 contains 15 residues. The V end was cut by 7 bases, the J end by 4 bases, with 20 bases between. The germline gives CDR1 LNHDA, CDR2 SQIVND (reference sequence).

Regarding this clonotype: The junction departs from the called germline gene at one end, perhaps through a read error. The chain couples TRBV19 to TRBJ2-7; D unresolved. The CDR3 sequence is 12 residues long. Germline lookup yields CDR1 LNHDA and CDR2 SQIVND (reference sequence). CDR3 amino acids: CSARPDPYEQYF. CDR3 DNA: TGCAGTGCTAGACCCGACCCCTACGAGCAGTACTTC.

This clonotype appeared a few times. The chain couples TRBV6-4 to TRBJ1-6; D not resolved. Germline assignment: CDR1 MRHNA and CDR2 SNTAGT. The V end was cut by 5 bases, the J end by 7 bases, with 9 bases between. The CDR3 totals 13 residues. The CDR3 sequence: CASSLGPNSPLHF. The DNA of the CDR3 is TGTGCCAGCAGTTTAGGACCGAATTCACCCCTCCACTTT.

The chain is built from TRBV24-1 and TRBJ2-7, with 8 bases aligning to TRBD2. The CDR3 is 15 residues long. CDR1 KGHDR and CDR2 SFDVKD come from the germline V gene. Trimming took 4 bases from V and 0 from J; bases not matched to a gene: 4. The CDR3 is CATSEGSGSSYEQYF. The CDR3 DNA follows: TGTGCCACCAGTGAAGGCAGCGGGAGCTCCTACGAGCAGTACTTC.

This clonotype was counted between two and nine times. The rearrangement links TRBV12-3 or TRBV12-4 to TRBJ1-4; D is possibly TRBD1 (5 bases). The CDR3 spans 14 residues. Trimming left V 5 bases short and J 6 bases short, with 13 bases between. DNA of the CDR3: TGTGCCAGCAGTCAACAGGCAGGAGATGAAAAACTGTTTTTT. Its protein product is CASSQQAGDEKLFF.

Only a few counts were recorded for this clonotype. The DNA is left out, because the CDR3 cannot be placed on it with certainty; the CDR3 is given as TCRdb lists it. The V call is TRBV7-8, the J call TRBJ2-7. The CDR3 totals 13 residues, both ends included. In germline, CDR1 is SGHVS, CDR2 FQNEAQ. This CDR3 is CASSSSILYEQYF.

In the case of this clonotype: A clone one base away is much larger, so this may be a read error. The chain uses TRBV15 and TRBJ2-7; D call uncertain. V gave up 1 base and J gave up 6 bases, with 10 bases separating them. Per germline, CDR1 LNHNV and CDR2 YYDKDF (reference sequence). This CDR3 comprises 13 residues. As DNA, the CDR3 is TGTGCCACCAGCAGAGGACCAGCCTCCGAGCAGTACTTC. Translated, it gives CATSRGPASEQYF.

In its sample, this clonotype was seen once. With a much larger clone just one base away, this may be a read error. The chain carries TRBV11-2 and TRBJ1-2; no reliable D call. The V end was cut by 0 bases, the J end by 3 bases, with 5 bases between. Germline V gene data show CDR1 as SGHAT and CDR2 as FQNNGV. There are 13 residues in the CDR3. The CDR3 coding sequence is TGTGCCAGCAGCTTAGAAAAGGACTATGGCTACACCTTC. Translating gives CASSLEKDYGYTF.

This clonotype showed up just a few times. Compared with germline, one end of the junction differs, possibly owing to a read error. CDR3 residues: CASSPTRDRGPYGYTF. The DNA of the CDR3 is TGCGCCAGCAGCCCGACCCGGGACAGGGGTCCCTATGGCTACACCTTC. The rearrangement uses TRBV7-8 and TRBJ1-2; TRBD1 aligns across 10 bases. CDR1 SGHVS and CDR2 FQNEAQ come from the germline V gene. There are 16 residues in the CDR3.

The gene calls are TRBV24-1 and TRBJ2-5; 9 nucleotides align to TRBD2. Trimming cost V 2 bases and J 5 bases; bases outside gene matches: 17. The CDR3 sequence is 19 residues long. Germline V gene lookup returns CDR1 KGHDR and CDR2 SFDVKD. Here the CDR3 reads CATSDSLGGGAGDLETQYF. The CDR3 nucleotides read TGTGCCACCAGTGATTCCCTCGGCGGGGGGGCGGGAGATCTTGAGACCCAGTACTTC.

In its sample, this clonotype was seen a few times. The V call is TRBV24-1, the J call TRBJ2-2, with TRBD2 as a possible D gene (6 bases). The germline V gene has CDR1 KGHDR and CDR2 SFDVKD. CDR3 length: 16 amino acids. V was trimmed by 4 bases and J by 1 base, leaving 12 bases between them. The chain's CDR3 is CATSEYLARNTGELFF. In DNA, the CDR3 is TGTGCCACCAGTGAGTACCTAGCGAGGAACACCGGGGAGCTGTTTTTT.

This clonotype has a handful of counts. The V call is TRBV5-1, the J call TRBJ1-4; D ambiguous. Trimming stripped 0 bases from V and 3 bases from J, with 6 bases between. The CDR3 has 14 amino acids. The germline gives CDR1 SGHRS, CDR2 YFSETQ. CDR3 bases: TGCGCCAGCAGCTTGGCTTCCTCTAATGAAAAACTGTTTTTT. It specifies CASSLASSNEKLFF. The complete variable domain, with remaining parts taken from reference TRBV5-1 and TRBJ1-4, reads KAGVTQTPRYLIKTRGQQVTLSCSPISGHRSVSWYQQTPGQGLQFLFEYFSETQRNKGNFPGRFSGRQFSNSRSEMNVSTLELGDSALYLCASSLASSNEKLFFGSGTQLSVL.

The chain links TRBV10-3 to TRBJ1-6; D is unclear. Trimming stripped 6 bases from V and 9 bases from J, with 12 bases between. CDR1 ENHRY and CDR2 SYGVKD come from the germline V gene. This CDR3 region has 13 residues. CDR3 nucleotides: TGTGCCATCAGGTCCGGGATTGGTTCACCCCTCCACTTT. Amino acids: CAIRSGIGSPLHF.

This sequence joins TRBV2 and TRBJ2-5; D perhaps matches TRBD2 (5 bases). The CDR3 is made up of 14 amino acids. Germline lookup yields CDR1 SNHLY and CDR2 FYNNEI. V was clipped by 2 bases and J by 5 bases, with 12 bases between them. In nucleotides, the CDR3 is TGTGCCAGCAGTGAAAGCGAGGGTACGGAGACCCAGTACTTC. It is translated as CASSESEGTETQYF.

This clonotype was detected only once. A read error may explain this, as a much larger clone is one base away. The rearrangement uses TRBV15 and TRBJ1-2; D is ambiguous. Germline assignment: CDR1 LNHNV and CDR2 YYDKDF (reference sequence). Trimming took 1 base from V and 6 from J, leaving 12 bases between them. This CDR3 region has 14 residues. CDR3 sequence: CATSRGRANDGYTF. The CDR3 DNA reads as TGTGCCACCAGCAGAGGTAGGGCAAATGATGGCTACACCTTC.

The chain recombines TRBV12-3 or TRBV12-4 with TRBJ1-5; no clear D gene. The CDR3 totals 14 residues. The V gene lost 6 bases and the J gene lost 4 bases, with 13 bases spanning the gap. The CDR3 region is CASSQDGSNQPQHF. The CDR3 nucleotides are TGTGCCAGCAGCCAAGATGGGTCGAATCAGCCCCAGCATTTT.

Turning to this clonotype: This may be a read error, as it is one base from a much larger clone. The CDR3 DNA sequence: TGTGCCAGCAGCTTACCAGGGGAGGATGAAAAACTGTTTTTT. This translates into CASSLPGEDEKLFF. This rearrangement joins TRBV7-9 to TRBJ1-4; possibly TRBD1 for D (6 bases). The germline CDR1 and CDR2 sequences are SEHNR and FQNEAQ (reference sequence). With 2 bases removed from V and 6 bases from J, the gap between germline ends came to 10 bases. This CDR3 is 14 amino acids long.

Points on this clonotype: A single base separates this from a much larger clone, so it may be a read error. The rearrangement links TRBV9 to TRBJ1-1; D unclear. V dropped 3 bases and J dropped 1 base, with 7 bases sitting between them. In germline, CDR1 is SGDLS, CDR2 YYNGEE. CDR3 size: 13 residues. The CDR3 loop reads CASSAYKNTEAFF. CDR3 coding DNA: TGTGCCAGCAGCGCCTACAAGAACACTGAAGCTTTCTTT.

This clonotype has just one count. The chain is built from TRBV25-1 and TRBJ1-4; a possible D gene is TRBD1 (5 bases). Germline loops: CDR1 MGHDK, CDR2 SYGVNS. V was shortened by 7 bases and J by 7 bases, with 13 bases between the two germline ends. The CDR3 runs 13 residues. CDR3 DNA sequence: TGTGCCAGCACGGGGGGAGCCGGTGAAAAACTGTTTTTT. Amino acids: CASTGGAGEKLFF.

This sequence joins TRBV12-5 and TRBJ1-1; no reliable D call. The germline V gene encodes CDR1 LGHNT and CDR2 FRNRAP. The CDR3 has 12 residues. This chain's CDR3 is CATIAGSPEAFF. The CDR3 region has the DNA TGTGCCACCATTGCTGGGAGCCCTGAAGCTTTCTTT.

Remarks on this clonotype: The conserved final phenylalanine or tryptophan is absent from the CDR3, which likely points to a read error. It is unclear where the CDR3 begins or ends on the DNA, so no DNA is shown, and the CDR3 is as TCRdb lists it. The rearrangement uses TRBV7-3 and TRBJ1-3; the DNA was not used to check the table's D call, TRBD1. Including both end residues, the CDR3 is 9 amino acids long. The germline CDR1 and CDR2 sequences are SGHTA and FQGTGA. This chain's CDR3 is CASSPDRDY.

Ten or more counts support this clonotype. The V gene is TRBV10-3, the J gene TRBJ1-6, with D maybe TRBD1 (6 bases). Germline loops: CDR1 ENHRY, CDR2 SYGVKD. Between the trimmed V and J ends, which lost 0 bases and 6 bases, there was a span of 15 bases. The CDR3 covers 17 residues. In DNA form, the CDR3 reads TGTGCCATCAGTGAGTCGATCGGGGGCGATATTAATTCACCCCTCCACTTT. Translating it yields CAISESIGGDINSPLHF.

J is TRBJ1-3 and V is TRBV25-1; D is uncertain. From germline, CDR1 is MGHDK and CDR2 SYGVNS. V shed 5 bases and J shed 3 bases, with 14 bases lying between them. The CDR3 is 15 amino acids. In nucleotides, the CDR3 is TGTGCCAGCAGTTTTCCACCGGGAAGTGGAAACACCATATATTTT. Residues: CASSFPPGSGNTIYF.

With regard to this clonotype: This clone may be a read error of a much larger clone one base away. CDR3: CAIRTGRNTIYF. The CDR3 nucleotides read TGTGCCATCAGGACAGGTCGAAACACCATATATTTT. The chain uses TRBV10-3 and TRBJ1-3; D perhaps matches TRBD1 (6 bases). This CDR3 spans 12 amino acids. The germline V gene has CDR1 ENHRY and CDR2 SYGVKD. V lost 6 bases to trimming and J lost 5 bases, with 8 bases between them.

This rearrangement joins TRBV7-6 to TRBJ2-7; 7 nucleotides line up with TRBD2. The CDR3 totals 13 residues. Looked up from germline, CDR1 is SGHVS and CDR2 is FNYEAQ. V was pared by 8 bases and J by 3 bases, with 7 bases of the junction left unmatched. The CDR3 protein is CASQSASGYEQYF. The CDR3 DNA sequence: TGTGCCAGCCAGTCGGCTAGCGGCTACGAGCAGTACTTC. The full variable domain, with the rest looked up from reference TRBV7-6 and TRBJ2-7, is GAGVSQSPRYKVTKRGQDVALRCDPISGHVSLYWYRQALGQGPEFLTYFNYEAQQDKSGLPNDRFSAERPEGSISTLTIQRTEQRDSAMYRCASQSASGYEQYFGPGTRLTVT.

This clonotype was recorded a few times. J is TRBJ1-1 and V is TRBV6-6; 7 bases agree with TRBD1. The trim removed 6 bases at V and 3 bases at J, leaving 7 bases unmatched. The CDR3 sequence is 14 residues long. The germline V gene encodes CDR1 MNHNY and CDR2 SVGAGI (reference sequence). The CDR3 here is CASRPQGSYTEAFF. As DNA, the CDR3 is TGTGCCAGCAGGCCACAGGGGAGTTACACTGAAGCTTTCTTT.

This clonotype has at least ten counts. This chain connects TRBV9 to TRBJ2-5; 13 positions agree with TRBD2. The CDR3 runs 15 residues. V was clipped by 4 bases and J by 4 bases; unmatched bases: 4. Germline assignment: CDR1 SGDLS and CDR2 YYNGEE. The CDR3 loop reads CASSSRTSGRETQYF. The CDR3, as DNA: TGTGCCAGCAGCTCTCGGACTAGCGGGAGAGAGACCCAGTACTTC.

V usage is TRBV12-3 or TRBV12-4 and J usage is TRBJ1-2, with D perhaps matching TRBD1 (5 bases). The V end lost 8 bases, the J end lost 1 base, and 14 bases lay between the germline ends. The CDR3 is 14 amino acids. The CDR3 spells CASSPATDNYGYTF. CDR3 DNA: TGTGCCAGCTCACCTGCGACAGATAACTATGGCTACACCTTC.

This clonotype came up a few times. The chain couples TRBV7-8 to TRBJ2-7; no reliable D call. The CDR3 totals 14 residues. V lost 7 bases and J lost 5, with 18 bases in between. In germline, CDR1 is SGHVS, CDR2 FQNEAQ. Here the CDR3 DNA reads TGTGCCAGCACCCTAGTAGGCGGTACCCACGAGCAGTACTTC. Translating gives CASTLVGGTHEQYF.